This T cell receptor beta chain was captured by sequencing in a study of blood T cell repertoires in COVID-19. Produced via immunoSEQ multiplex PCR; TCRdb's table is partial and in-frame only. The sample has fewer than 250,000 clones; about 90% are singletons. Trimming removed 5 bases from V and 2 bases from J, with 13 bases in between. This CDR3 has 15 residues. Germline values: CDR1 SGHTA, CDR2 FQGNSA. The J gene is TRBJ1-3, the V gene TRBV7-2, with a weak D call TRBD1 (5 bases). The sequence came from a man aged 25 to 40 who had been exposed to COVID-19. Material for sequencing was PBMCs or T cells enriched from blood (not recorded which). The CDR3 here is CASSLRVSAGNTIYF. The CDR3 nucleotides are TGTGCCAGCAGCCTCAGGGTGAGCGCTGGAAACACCATATATTTT. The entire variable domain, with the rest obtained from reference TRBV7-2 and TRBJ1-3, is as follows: GAGVSQSPSNKVTEKGKDVELRCDPISGHTALYWYRQSLGQGLEFLIYFQGNSAPDKSGLPSDRFSAERTGGSVSTLTIQRTQQEDSAVYLCASSLRVSAGNTIYFGEGSWLTVV.